What follows are 9 T cell receptor beta chains derived from one specimen sequenced in a study of OX40 agonist ivuxolimab in advanced cancers. Profiling relied on immunoSEQ multiplex PCR, and the TCRdb table lists in-frame clones only, not all of them. The profile covers tens of thousands of clones, with about 90% appearing a single time and 15% taken by the ten largest. Sequenced here: CD4+ or CD8+ T cells sorted from blood, sampled in a trial of the OX40 agonist ivuxolimab. These receptors originate from an adult with an advanced solid tumor such as melanoma, head and neck, liver or kidney cancer.

The V gene is TRBV15, the J gene TRBJ2-7; perhaps TRBD2 as D (5 bases). The CDR3 loop spans 16 amino acids. Germline V gene data show CDR1 as LNHNV and CDR2 as YYDKDF (reference sequence). With 0 bases removed from V and 2 bases from J, the gap between germline ends came to 14 bases. CDR3: CATSRDGARAAYEQYF. Here the CDR3 DNA reads TGTGCCACCAGCAGAGATGGCGCACGAGCGGCCTACGAGCAGTACTTC.

This sequence joins TRBV18 and TRBJ2-7; D is ambiguous. V was shortened by 0 bases and J by 3 bases, with 9 bases between the two germline ends. The germline V gene has CDR1 KGHSH and CDR2 LQKENI. There are 14 residues in the CDR3. This chain's CDR3 is CASSPPAQLYEQYF. CDR3 bases: TGTGCCAGCTCACCACCGGCACAGCTCTACGAGCAGTACTTC.

V gene TRBV15 combines with J gene TRBJ2-5; 10 bases agree with TRBD1. Germline trimming cut 1 base from V and 3 bases from J; bases unmatched to any gene: 2. The CDR3 is 15 residues long. In germline, CDR1 is LNHNV, CDR2 YYDKDF (reference sequence). The CDR3 protein is CATSRAGTGEETQYF. As DNA, the CDR3 is TGTGCCACCAGCAGAGCCGGGACAGGGGAAGAGACCCAGTACTTC.

The rearrangement links TRBV4-1 to TRBJ2-1; TRBD2 matches at 7 bases. Unmatched junction bases numbered 13, after V lost 4 bases and J lost 4 bases. The CDR3 extends over 17 amino acids. Germline loops: CDR1 MGHRA, CDR2 YSYEKL. The CDR3 reads CASSLITRDYRYNEQFF. CDR3 in DNA: TGCGCCAGCAGCCTAATAACTAGGGACTACCGATACAATGAGCAGTTCTTC.

V usage is TRBV5-1 and J usage is TRBJ2-1, with TRBD2 matching 8 bases. CDR1 and CDR2 (germline): SGHRS, YFSETQ. With V trimmed by 2 bases and J by 5 bases, 6 bases remained unmatched. The CDR3 has 15 amino acids. The CDR3 loop is CASSFLSGGDNEQFF. The CDR3 DNA follows: TGCGCCAGCAGCTTTTTGTCGGGAGGGGACAATGAGCAGTTCTTC.

The chain combines TRBV6-1 with TRBJ2-7; D gene ambiguous. With 2 bases removed from V and 4 bases from J, the gap between germline ends came to 12 bases. This CDR3 region has 14 residues. Germline loops: CDR1 MNHNS, CDR2 SASEGT. The CDR3 is CASSERWPSYEQYF. CDR3 bases: TGTGCCAGCAGTGAAAGATGGCCATCGTACGAGCAGTACTTC.

The chain joins TRBV29-1 to TRBJ2-2, with TRBD2 identical over 7 bases. The V segment lost 0 bases and the J segment 4 bases; nucleotides outside the gene matches: 11. Germline CDR1 reads SQVTM; CDR2 reads ANQGSEA. CDR3 length: 17 residues. As DNA, the CDR3 is TGCAGCGTTGAAGATACGGTGGGGGAGGGCGCCACCGGGGAGCTGTTTTTT. Translation: CSVEDTVGEGATGELFF.

The chain employs TRBV30 and TRBJ2-1, with no clear D. This CDR3 spans 12 amino acids. Germline V gene sequence: CDR1 GTSNPN, CDR2 SVGIG (reference sequence). V lost 5 bases and J lost 6, with 11 bases in between. CDR3 in amino acids: CAWEIFPNEQFF. In DNA, the CDR3 is TGTGCCTGGGAAATATTTCCCAATGAGCAGTTCTTC.

The gene calls are TRBV7-3 and TRBJ2-1; the match to TRBD1 covers 8 bases. This CDR3 is built from 14 residues. Germline V gives CDR1 SGHTA, CDR2 FQGTGA. The V segment lost 5 bases and the J segment 10 bases; nucleotides outside the gene matches: 10. CDR3: CASSALDRAGEQFF. The CDR3 DNA reads TGTGCCAGCAGCGCATTGGACAGGGCTGGGGAGCAGTTCTTC.